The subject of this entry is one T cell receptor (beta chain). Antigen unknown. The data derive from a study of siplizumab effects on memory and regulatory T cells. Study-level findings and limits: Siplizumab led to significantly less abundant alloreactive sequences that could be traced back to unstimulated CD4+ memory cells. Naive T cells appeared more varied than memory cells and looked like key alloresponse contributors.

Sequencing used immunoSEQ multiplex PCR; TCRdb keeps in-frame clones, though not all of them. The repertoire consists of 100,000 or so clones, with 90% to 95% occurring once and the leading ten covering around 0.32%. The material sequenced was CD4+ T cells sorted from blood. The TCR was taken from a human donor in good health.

CDR3 DNA: TGTGCCATCACCGAGGCGGGATATGGCTACACCTTC. Translated: CAITEAGYGYTF. J is TRBJ1-2 and V is TRBV10-3; D is unclear. V was shortened by 7 bases and J by 5 bases, with 11 bases between the two germline ends. CDR3 length: 12 amino acids. Germline lookup yields CDR1 ENHRY and CDR2 SYGVKD.